Detailed here is one TCR beta chain. These data originate in a study of blood T cell repertoires in COVID-19. Original processing methods: By means of reference gene primer amplification, nucleated cell counts were estimated. Only in-frame clones appear in the TCRdb table, and some are missing; sequencing was by immunoSEQ multiplex PCR. V, J and clone size derive from that table, while D and trimming were established from the DNA sequence. The data hold roughly 130,000 clones, with roughly 83% observed a single time. The V gene lost 7 bases and the J gene lost 3 bases, with 13 bases spanning the gap. CDR1 LNHNV and CDR2 YYDKDF come from the germline V gene (reference sequence). There are 14 residues in the CDR3.

The sequencing sample was made of peripheral blood. The chain joins TRBV15 to TRBJ2-1; D is uncertain. The sequence derives from a woman aged 25-40 years who had recovered from COVID-19. The CDR3 sequence is CATTSTGSYNEQFF. The CDR3 bases are TGTGCCACCACCTCGACTGGAAGCTACAATGAGCAGTTCTTC.